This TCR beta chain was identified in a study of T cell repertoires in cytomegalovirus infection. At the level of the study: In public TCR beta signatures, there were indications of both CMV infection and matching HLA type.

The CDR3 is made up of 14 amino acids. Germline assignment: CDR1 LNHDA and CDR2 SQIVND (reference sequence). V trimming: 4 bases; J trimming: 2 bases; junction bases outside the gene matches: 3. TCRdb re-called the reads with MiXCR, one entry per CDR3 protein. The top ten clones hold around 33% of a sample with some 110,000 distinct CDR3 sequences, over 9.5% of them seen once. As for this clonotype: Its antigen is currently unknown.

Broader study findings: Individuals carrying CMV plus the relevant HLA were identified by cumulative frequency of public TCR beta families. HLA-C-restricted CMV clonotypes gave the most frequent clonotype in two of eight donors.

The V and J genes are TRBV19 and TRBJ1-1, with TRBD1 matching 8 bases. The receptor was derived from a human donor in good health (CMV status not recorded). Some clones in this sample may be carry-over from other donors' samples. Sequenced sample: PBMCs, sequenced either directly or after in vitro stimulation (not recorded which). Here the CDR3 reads CASSKGQVNTEAFF. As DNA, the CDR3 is TGTGCCAGTAGTAAGGGACAGGTAAACACTGAAGCTTTCTTT.